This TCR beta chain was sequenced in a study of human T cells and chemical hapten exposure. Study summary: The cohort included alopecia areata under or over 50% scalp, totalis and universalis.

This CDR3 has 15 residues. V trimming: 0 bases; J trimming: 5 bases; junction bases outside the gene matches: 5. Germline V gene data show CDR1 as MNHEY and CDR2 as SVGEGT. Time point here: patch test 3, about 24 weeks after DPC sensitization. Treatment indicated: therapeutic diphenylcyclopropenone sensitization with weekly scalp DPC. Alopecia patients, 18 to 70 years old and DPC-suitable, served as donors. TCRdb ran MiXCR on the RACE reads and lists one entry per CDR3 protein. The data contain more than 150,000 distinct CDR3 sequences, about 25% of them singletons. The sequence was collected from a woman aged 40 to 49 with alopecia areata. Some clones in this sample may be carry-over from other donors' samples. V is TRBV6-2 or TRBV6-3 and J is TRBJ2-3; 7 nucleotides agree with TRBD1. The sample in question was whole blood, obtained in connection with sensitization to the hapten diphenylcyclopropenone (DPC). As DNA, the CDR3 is TGTGCCAGCAGTTACTCTGAGGGGGCGGTAGATACGCAGTATTTT. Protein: CASSYSEGAVDTQYF.